The present entry profiles one T cell receptor (beta chain) with its context. The antigen remains unidentified. Some clones are missing from TCRdb's copy, which holds only in-frame ones; the method was immunoSEQ multiplex PCR. Of 75,000 or so clones in the sample, approximately 80% were seen once. Per the germline V gene, CDR1 is SGHAT and CDR2 is FQNNGV. This CDR3 has 14 residues. The junction had 9 bases not matched to a gene; V was cut back by 5 bases and J by 10 bases. The source of the sample is a study of radiotherapy plus CTLA-4 blockade in lung cancer. Study findings and constraints: Researchers report tumor-derived TCR clones expanding in blood after radiotherapy plus ipilimumab.

The starting material was peripheral blood, obtained from a patient treated with radiotherapy plus ipilimumab. The TCR was taken from a human donor with non-small cell lung cancer who had a complete response to radiotherapy plus ipilimumab. The chain couples TRBV11-2 to TRBJ2-1; 9 bases are shared with TRBD2. Here the CDR3 reads CASSPGLASLEQFF. The CDR3 DNA is TGTGCCAGCAGCCCCGGACTAGCGAGCCTCGAGCAGTTCTTC.